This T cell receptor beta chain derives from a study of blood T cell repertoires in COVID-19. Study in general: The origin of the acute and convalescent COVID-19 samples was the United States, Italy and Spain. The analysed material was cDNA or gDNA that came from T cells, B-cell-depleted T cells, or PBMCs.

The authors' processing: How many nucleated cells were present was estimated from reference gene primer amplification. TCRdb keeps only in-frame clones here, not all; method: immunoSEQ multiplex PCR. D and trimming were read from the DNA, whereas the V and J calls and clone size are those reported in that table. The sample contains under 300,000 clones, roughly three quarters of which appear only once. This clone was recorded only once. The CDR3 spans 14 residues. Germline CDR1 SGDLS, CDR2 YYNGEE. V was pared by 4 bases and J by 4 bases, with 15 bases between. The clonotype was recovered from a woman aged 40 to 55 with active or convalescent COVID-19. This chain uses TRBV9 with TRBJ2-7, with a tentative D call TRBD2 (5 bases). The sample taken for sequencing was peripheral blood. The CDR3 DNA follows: TGTGCCAGCAGCCCAACCGGACTTCTGTACGAGCAGTACTTC. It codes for CASSPTGLLYEQYF.